These 27 T cell receptor beta chains came from one sample sequenced in a study of blood T cell repertoires in COVID-19. Sequenced by immunoSEQ multiplex PCR; TCRdb stores in-frame clones only, minus some. This table has approximately 210,000 clones, roughly 80% appearing once. The specimen sequenced was PBMCs or T cells enriched from blood (not recorded which). Receptor source: a middle-aged man who had recovered from COVID-19.

The chain uses TRBV5-1 and TRBJ2-5, with a tentative D call TRBD1 (6 bases). This CDR3 has 14 amino acids. V was clipped by 4 bases and J by 5 bases, with 15 bases between them. Germline lookup yields CDR1 SGHRS and CDR2 YFSETQ. The CDR3 sequence is CASSQTQGGETQYF. The CDR3 DNA sequence: TGCGCCAGCAGCCAAACACAGGGTGGCGAGACCCAGTACTTC.

The chain carries TRBV7-2 and TRBJ1-2; D gene uncertain. The germline gives CDR1 SGHTA, CDR2 FQGNSA. Trimming shortened V by 1 base and J by 4 bases, and 10 bases separated the two germline ends. This CDR3 has 14 amino acids. The CDR3 DNA sequence: TGTGCCAGCAGCTTAGAGGCACGGGGCTATGGCTACACCTTC. As protein: CASSLEARGYGYTF.

The rearrangement uses TRBV9 and TRBJ2-5, with D perhaps TRBD2 (6 bases). Trimming removed 3 bases from V and 5 bases from J, with 26 bases in between. CDR1 is SGDLS and CDR2 is YYNGEE in the germline V gene. The CDR3 consists of 18 residues. In nucleotides, the CDR3 is TGTGCCAGCAGCGCCAGAGGGGACTCTCTAATGAGCGTCGAGACCCAGTACTTC. Translating it yields CASSARGDSLMSVETQYF.

J is TRBJ2-2 and V is TRBV7-3, with D perhaps matching TRBD1 (7 bases). The V gene's germline CDR1 is SGHTA and CDR2 FQGTGA. The CDR3 has 16 residues. Trimming took off 5 bases at V and 1 base at J, with 14 bases between the two ends. CDR3 nucleotides: TGTGCCAGCAGCCGGGGGAGGACAGGGAACACCGGGGAGCTGTTTTTT. Translated, it gives CASSRGRTGNTGELFF.

V usage is TRBV19 and J usage is TRBJ2-5; 8 bases are shared with TRBD1. Per the germline V gene, CDR1 is LNHDA and CDR2 is SQIVND (reference sequence). V was pared by 5 bases and J by 3 bases, with 8 bases of the junction left unmatched. The CDR3 totals 15 residues. The CDR3 DNA is TGTGCCAGTAGTCCAAGACAGGGGAACGAAGAGACCCAGTACTTC. It yields the protein CASSPRQGNEETQYF.

V usage is TRBV4-2 and J usage is TRBJ2-1, with 10 positions matching TRBD2. After removal of 4 bases from V and 7 bases from J, the junction contained 4 bases not matched to a gene. Germline V gene lookup returns CDR1 LGHNA and CDR2 YNFKEQ. CDR3 length: 14 residues. The chain's CDR3 is CASSLEAGGNEQFF. Here the CDR3 DNA reads TGTGCCAGCAGCCTAGAAGCGGGAGGGAATGAGCAGTTCTTC.

The V and J genes are TRBV5-4 and TRBJ1-2; D gene uncertain. Trimming took off 2 bases at V and 3 bases at J, with 8 bases between the two ends. The CDR3 totals 13 residues. CDR1 and CDR2 (germline): SGHNT, YYREEE (reference sequence). The CDR3 coding sequence is TGTGCCAGCAGCTTCCATACACACTATGGCTACACCTTC. Protein sequence: CASSFHTHYGYTF.

This clone was observed a few times. The sample carries other DNA sequences with the same CDR3. CDR3 amino acids: CASSQGGNTIYF. CDR3 sequence (DNA): TGTGCCAGCAGCCAGGGAGGAAACACCATATATTTT. The chain uses TRBV7-9 and TRBJ1-3, with D perhaps matching TRBD1 (5 bases). The germline V gene has CDR1 SEHNR and CDR2 FQNEAQ (reference sequence). V was shortened by 5 bases and J by 4 bases, with 6 bases between the two germline ends. The CDR3 loop spans 12 amino acids.

The chain recombines TRBV24-1 with TRBJ1-3; maybe TRBD1 (5 bases). The CDR3 is 13 amino acids. Trimming pared 6 bases from V and 3 bases from J, leaving 8 bases between. In germline, CDR1 is KGHDR, CDR2 SFDVKD. This CDR3 is CATSTGDGNTIYF. The CDR3 DNA is TGTGCCACCAGTACAGGCGATGGAAACACCATATATTTT.

This chain links TRBV6-2 or TRBV6-3 with TRBJ1-2; D gene unclear. Trimming shortened V by 0 bases and J by 8 bases, and 19 bases separated the two germline ends. Germline values: CDR1 MNHEY, CDR2 SVGEGT. There are 16 residues in the CDR3. The DNA for the CDR3 is TGTGCCAGCAGTTACTCGACTTCTTTCCAAGAGGGCGGCTACACCTTC. Translating it yields CASSYSTSFQEGGYTF.

The chain joins TRBV7-2 to TRBJ2-7, with TRBD2 matching 9 bases. The germline V gene has CDR1 SGHTA and CDR2 FQGNSA. After removal of 7 bases from V and 4 bases from J, the junction contained 14 bases not matched to a gene. The CDR3 has 16 amino acids. The DNA for the CDR3 is TGTGCCAGCATGGAACTTGGCGGGAGGGCCGGTTACGAGCAGTACTTC. Residues: CASMELGGRAGYEQYF.

The gene calls are TRBV7-9 and TRBJ2-2; 8 nucleotides agree with TRBD1. Germline CDR1 is SEHNR and CDR2 is FQNEAQ (reference sequence). Germline trimming cut 4 bases from V and 7 bases from J; bases unmatched to any gene: 8. This CDR3 has 15 amino acids. The CDR3 DNA is TGTGCCAGCAGCTCGGGACAGGCCGAACTCGGGGAGCTGTTTTTT. Translated, it gives CASSSGQAELGELFF.

This clone has more than one count but fewer than ten. The gene calls are TRBV7-3 and TRBJ2-2, with TRBD1 matching over 12 bases. Looked up from germline, CDR1 is SGHTA and CDR2 is FQGTGA. The ends lost 6 bases at V and 6 bases at J; junction bases unmatched: 5. This CDR3 has 15 amino acids. This chain's CDR3 is CASSSGTGGSGELFF. DNA for the CDR3: TGTGCCAGCAGTTCCGGGACAGGGGGCTCCGGGGAGCTGTTTTTT.

This clone showed up just a few times. This chain links TRBV19 with TRBJ2-2; D gene unclear. Between the trimmed V and J ends, which lost 7 bases and 1 base, there was a span of 7 bases. This CDR3 contains 13 residues. CDR1 and CDR2 from the germline V gene are LNHDA and SQIVND (reference sequence). Written as DNA, the CDR3 is TGTGCCAGTATTGGGCAGAACACCGGGGAGCTGTTTTTT. Protein: CASIGQNTGELFF.

The chain couples TRBV1 to TRBJ2-7; the table's D call TRBD2 went unverified against the DNA. TRBV1 is a recognized pseudogene. This CDR3 contains 16 residues. CDR3 DNA sequence: TGCACCAGCAGCCAAGATATCTGGGAGGGCGAATACGAGCAGTACGTC. It translates to CTSSQDIWEGEYEQYV.

As DNA, the CDR3 is TGCGCCAGCGCCAGACTAGCGACCTACAATGAGCAGTTCTTC. As protein: CASARLATYNEQFF. This rearrangement joins TRBV5-1 to TRBJ2-1; 8 nucleotides align to TRBD2. Germline CDR1 SGHRS, CDR2 YFSETQ. The CDR3 is 14 amino acids. The V gene end was trimmed by 7 bases and the J gene end by 2 bases; junction bases not matched to a gene: 5.

CDR3 loop: CASSVQGDGNQPQHF. CDR3 DNA: TGTGCCAGCAGTGTACAGGGCGACGGCAATCAGCCCCAGCATTTT. The V call is TRBV28, the J call TRBJ1-5; D might be TRBD1 (6 bases). Germline V gives CDR1 MDHEN, CDR2 SYDVKM. This CDR3 comprises 15 residues. V gave up 5 bases and J gave up 2 bases, with 13 bases separating them.

The rearrangement links TRBV6-4 to TRBJ2-2; D is possibly TRBD1 (5 bases). Germline CDR1 is MRHNA and CDR2 is SNTAGT. The V end lost 6 bases, the J end lost 3 bases, and 11 bases lay between the germline ends. The CDR3 runs to 14 residues. The CDR3 loop reads CASRPGKHTGELFF. Written as DNA, the CDR3 is TGTGCCAGCAGGCCAGGGAAGCACACCGGGGAGCTGTTTTTT.

V is TRBV9 and J is TRBJ2-5, with TRBD2 matching 10 bases. Per germline, CDR1 SGDLS and CDR2 YYNGEE. J lost 4 bases, V lost 4 bases, and 4 bases had no gene match. The CDR3 length is 14 residues. The CDR3 spells CASSPSGSSETQYF. The CDR3 DNA sequence: TGTGCCAGCAGCCCTAGCGGGAGTTCAGAGACCCAGTACTTC. Full variable domain (outside the CDR3, taken from reference TRBV9 and TRBJ2-5): DSGVTQTPKHLITATGQRVTLRCSPRSGDLSVYWYQQSLDQGLQFLIQYYNGEERAKGNILERFSAQQFPDLHSELNLSSLELGDSALYFCASSPSGSSETQYFGPGTRLLVL.

As to this clone: Other DNA sequences of this sample code for an identical CDR3. This rearrangement joins TRBV12-3 or TRBV12-4 to TRBJ2-7; a possible D gene is TRBD1 (5 bases). CDR3 length: 13 residues. V gave up 5 bases and J gave up 0 bases, with 8 bases separating them. CDR3 coding DNA: TGTGCCAGCAGTCTCGACAGCTCCTACGAGCAGTACGTC. The encoded protein is CASSLDSSYEQYV.

V gene TRBV7-2 combines with J gene TRBJ1-5; D may be TRBD1 (6 bases). Germline lookup yields CDR1 SGHTA and CDR2 FQGNSA. This CDR3 is 15 amino acids long. V gave up 4 bases and J gave up 3 bases, with 13 bases separating them. CDR3 coding DNA: TGTGCCAGCAGCTCCAAGACAGGCTACAATCAGCCCCAGCATTTT. Translated: CASSSKTGYNQPQHF.

The V and J genes are TRBV5-1 and TRBJ2-1; 9 positions agree with TRBD1. Germline-derived CDR1 and CDR2 are SGHRS and YFSETQ. The CDR3 covers 15 residues. After removal of 5 bases from V and 3 bases from J, the junction contained 6 bases not matched to a gene. This CDR3 reads CASRSGTGNYNEQFF. CDR3 nucleotide sequence: TGCGCCAGCAGGTCCGGGACAGGGAACTACAATGAGCAGTTCTTC.

The chain uses TRBV28 and TRBJ2-7, with TRBD1 identical over 9 bases. The CDR3 is 15 residues long. V lost 2 bases to trimming and J lost 7 bases; unmatched junction nucleotides: 9. Germline CDR1 MDHEN, CDR2 SYDVKM. The chain's CDR3 is CASSLAGTGLHEQYF. The CDR3 nucleotides read TGTGCCAGCAGTTTAGCCGGGACAGGGCTTCATGAGCAGTACTTC.

The genes are TRBV10-3 and TRBJ2-3, with 10 bases that match TRBD2. The CDR3 length is 19 residues. V was clipped by 11 bases and J by 2 bases; unmatched bases: 22. Looked up from germline, CDR1 is ENHRY and CDR2 is SYGVKD. CDR3 amino acids: CAAAPHRGLAGGHTDTQYF. CDR3 DNA: TGTGCCGCGGCGCCCCACCGGGGATTAGCGGGAGGCCACACAGATACGCAGTATTTT.

The chain employs TRBV7-9 and TRBJ1-3; 8 positions agree with TRBD1. Germline loops: CDR1 SEHNR, CDR2 FQNEAQ (reference sequence). Trimming removed 3 bases from V and 2 bases from J; junction bases left unmatched: 9. The length of the CDR3 is 17 residues. The CDR3 sequence is CASSFSGGKAAGNTIYF. Written as DNA, the CDR3 is TGTGCCAGCAGCTTTTCAGGGGGCAAAGCGGCTGGAAACACCATATATTTT.

This chain connects TRBV4-3 to TRBJ2-1; D might be TRBD2 (5 bases). Germline V gene data show CDR1 as LGHNA and CDR2 as YSLEER. The V and J ends lost 0 bases and 5 bases respectively, with 11 bases between them. CDR3 length: 15 amino acids. The CDR3 sequence is CASSQDGGRDNEQFF. For the CDR3, the DNA is TGCGCCAGCAGCCAAGATGGCGGGCGCGACAATGAGCAGTTCTTC.

The chain employs TRBV7-2 and TRBJ1-5; TRBD1 agrees at 8 bases. CDR1 is SGHTA, CDR2 FQGNSA, per germline. With V trimmed by 2 bases and J by 3 bases, 6 bases remained unmatched. There are 16 residues in the CDR3. The CDR3 DNA reads TGTGCCAGCAGCTTAATGGGGACAGGCCCCAATCAGCCCCAGCATTTT. Its translation: CASSLMGTGPNQPQHF.